Included here is one T cell receptor beta chain sequence, with context. This record comes from a study of blood T cell repertoires in COVID-19. Libraries were prepared by immunoSEQ multiplex PCR; TCRdb keeps only in-frame clonotypes and omits some of them. The table shows hundreds of thousands of clones, with approximately 91% occurring only once. There are 19 residues in the CDR3. CDR1 and CDR2 (germline): SGHNT, YENEEA. V gave up 5 bases and J gave up 0 bases, with 23 bases separating them. The receptor comes from a woman aged 55-75 years who had recovered from COVID-19. The chain carries TRBV11-3 and TRBJ1-5; tentatively, D is TRBD1 (5 bases). Sequences were obtained from PBMCs or T cells enriched from blood (not recorded which). The CDR3 region has the DNA TGTGCCAGCAGCCCCTACCGTGACGGGGGACGGGTTAGCAATCAGCCCCAGCATTTT. Amino acid sequence: CASSPYRDGGRVSNQPQHF.